A selection of T cell receptor beta chains follows, all from one sample in a study of blood T cell repertoires in COVID-19. TCRdb's copy holds only in-frame clones and misses some; the assay was immunoSEQ multiplex PCR. The data contain some 340,000 clones, about 89% of them singletons. Specimen: PBMCs or T cells enriched from blood (not recorded which). These receptor sequences come from a woman aged 30 to 39 who had recovered from COVID-19. Each CDR3 is given without its conserved first and last residue.

V gene,CDR3 protein
TRBV6-9,ASSYSRGEQY
TRBV6-1,ASSDRAGWYSENTEAF
TRBV18,ASSPIGQGNQPQH
TRBV28,VSWGLNTEAF
TRBV27,ASSLERGGYGYT
TRBV11-1,ASSLRQGTHNEQF
TRBV29-1,SVQPTGMNTGELF
TRBV4-3,ASSQDLSRNSPLH
TRBV18,ASSPNPGEGQPQH
TRBV5-5,ASSSGAWDRLQETQY
TRBV6-5,ASSYGPGLAYNEQF
TRBV15,ATSRDRVVVQPQH
TRBV4-1,ASSQAIGYNQPQH
TRBV2,ASIQSRGRGTNEKLF
TRBV10-1,ASRPTGTGHEAF
TRBV7-9,ASSLGRINEKLF
TRBV29-1,SVSPGTGMGNTIY
TRBV4-1,ASSQDRGTADNSPLH
TRBV28,ASSLWDTDNTEAF
TRBV20-1,SASGLVQETQY
TRBV28,ASLGQLEKLF
TRBV15,ATSREGTGEDTGELF
TRBV6-6,ASSYSAGVRYEQY
TRBV5-5,ASSREAEAF
TRBV2,ASSLLRTSGGHEQF
TRBV28,ASSLYRGPYNEQF
TRBV3-1/TRBV3-2,ASSFRTGTGSYEQY
TRBV5-4,ASSFGQGAF
TRBV18,ASSPQGGTEAF
TRBV18,ASSPLAGASGETQY
TRBV7-3,ASSLMGLDVDEQF
TRBV19,ASSIGRAGDQPQH
TRBV5-1,ASSSPGQGTYEQY
TRBV19,ASVSRTGSNTGELF
TRBV28,ASTTLGGQGRNQPQH
TRBV27,ASSLDTSSYNEQF
TRBV13,ASSRSGGVYNEQF
TRBV5-4,ASSLGQGGNVLT
TRBV7-9,ASSLERGGTEAF
TRBV18,ASSLGQAEQY
TRBV3-1/TRBV3-2,ASKSRSSYEQY
TRBV28,ASSASGATEAF
TRBV2,ASSEGQGPTYGYT
TRBV19,ASTTSQGSNQPQH
TRBV11-2,ASSLLAGGTGETQY
TRBV12-5,ASGNPTGAVTEAF
TRBV2,ASSEGTVEAF
TRBV7-9,ASSWSWRTEAF
TRBV5-1,ASSLGQGHNSPLH
TRBV28,ASSSGAGGNSPLH